This TCR beta chain appears in the sequencing data of a study of vaccination and CD4 T cells after COVID-19. Study-level background: A vaccine, either BNT162b2 or mRNA-1273, was given to participants in two doses. The peptides that stimulated the cells were overlapping spike peptides from SARS-CoV-2, HCoV-NL63, HCoV-OC43 and HCoV-229E.

Oncomine TCR Beta short-read sequencing was applied to DNA from cultured CD4+ T cells. TCRdb re-analysed the PCR reads in MiXCR, keeping a single row per CDR3 protein. Of about 23,000 distinct CDR3 sequences listed, 67% are singletons. Remarks on this clonotype: Its antigen is as yet unknown.

Noted treatment: 10-day PBMC culture with coronavirus spike peptide pools or control peptides (ViraFEST assay). After culture for about ten days, isolation of CD4+ T cells was performed by negative selection. Findings and limits, study-wide: Looking at convalescent patients, a median roughly 83% of reactive clones were present only post-vaccination.

The sequences come from CD4+ T cells from blood, cultured in vitro, collected after SARS-CoV-2 vaccination. The TCR originated in a human donor who received a COVID-19 vaccine.

The CDR3 region is CAISSLDRGTEAFF. CDR3 bases: TGTGCCATCAGCTCTTTGGACAGGGGCACTGAAGCTTTCTTT. The gene calls are TRBV10-3 and TRBJ1-1; 9 bases agree with TRBD1. Germline CDR1 ENHRY, CDR2 SYGVKD. The CDR3 extends over 14 amino acids. The V and J ends lost 6 bases and 4 bases, in that order; junction bases with no gene match: 6.